Below, 22 T cell receptor beta chains from the same sample are listed, as sequenced in a study of T cell repertoires in cytomegalovirus infection. Using its own MiXCR run on the reads, TCRdb lists one record per CDR3 protein. The sample comprises 290,000 or so distinct CDR3 sequences, about 23% of which are singletons, and around 14% rests with the top ten. The sample taken for sequencing was PBMCs. The receptor source for this set is a human donor in good health (CMV status not recorded). Some clones in this sample may be carry-over from other donors' samples.

This clonotype was observed many times. This chain joins TRBV7-8 and TRBJ2-5, with 10 nucleotides matching TRBD1. CDR1 is SGHVS, CDR2 FQNEAQ, per germline. The CDR3 runs to 16 residues. V lost 1 base, J lost 4 bases, and 6 bases stayed unmatched. The CDR3 here is CASSLDAGQGRETQYF. For the CDR3, the DNA is TGTGCCAGCAGCTTAGATGCGGGACAGGGGAGAGAGACCCAGTACTTC.

This clonotype has just a few counts. The chain combines TRBV7-6 with TRBJ1-1; a possible D gene is TRBD1 (6 bases). The CDR3 loop spans 14 amino acids. Trimming removed 3 bases at V and 4 bases at J, with 12 bases between. Germline V lookup: CDR1 SGHVS, CDR2 FNYEAQ. The CDR3 region is CASSFGGPGTEAFF. As DNA, the CDR3 is TGTGCCAGCAGCTTCGGGGGGCCGGGCACTGAAGCTTTCTTT.

The V and J genes are TRBV28 and TRBJ1-1, with D unresolved. CDR3 length: 15 residues. Trimming shortened V by 4 bases and J by 4 bases, and 16 bases separated the two germline ends. The V gene's germline CDR1 is MDHEN and CDR2 SYDVKM. The CDR3 sequence is CASSSLSVGGTEAFF. The CDR3 nucleotides read TGTGCCAGCAGTTCCCTTAGTGTTGGAGGCACTGAAGCTTTCTTT.

This clonotype turned up a few times. V usage is TRBV29-1 and J usage is TRBJ2-2, with D tentatively TRBD2 (6 bases). Germline assignment: CDR1 SQVTM and CDR2 ANQGSEA. The CDR3 covers 14 residues. The V end was cut by 6 bases, the J end by 0 bases, with 11 bases between. The CDR3 region has the DNA TGCAGCGTGGGCCGACTAGCGAACACCGGGGAGCTGTTTTTT. This translates into CSVGRLANTGELFF.

The rearrangement joins TRBV6-5 to TRBJ2-3; D is possibly TRBD1 (6 bases). There are 14 residues in the CDR3. CDR1 and CDR2 (germline): MNHEY, SVGAGI. The ends were cut back, 1 base at V and 3 bases at J, with 8 bases in the middle. This CDR3 is CASSYLDSTDTQYF. CDR3 coding DNA: TGTGCCAGCAGTTACTTGGACAGTACAGATACGCAGTATTTT.

This clonotype was counted ten times or more. The chain employs TRBV27 and TRBJ2-5; TRBD2 might be the D (7 bases). Trimming cost V 5 bases and J 4 bases, with 17 bases left between them. The length of the CDR3 is 15 residues. The germline gives CDR1 MNHEY, CDR2 SMNVEV (reference sequence). The DNA for the CDR3 is TGTGCCAGCAGTCCGAACTACAGGGAGGGAGAGACCCAGTACTTC. This gives the protein CASSPNYREGETQYF.

The CDR3 DNA sequence: TGTGCCAGCAGCTTGAGCGGGACAGGCATCTACGAGCAGTACTTC. Translated: CASSLSGTGIYEQYF. This rearrangement joins TRBV5-5 to TRBJ2-7; tentative D call: TRBD1 (8 bases). Germline V lookup: CDR1 SGHKS, CDR2 YYEKEE (reference sequence). The V end was cut by 1 base, the J end by 3 bases, with 14 bases between. This CDR3 is 15 amino acids long.

The chain combines TRBV29-1 with TRBJ2-7; no definite D call. This CDR3 region has 11 residues. Trimming pared 4 bases from V and 6 bases from J, leaving 10 bases between. Per germline, CDR1 SQVTM and CDR2 ANQGSEA. The CDR3 DNA is TGCAGCGTTGGACTGAAGAGCGAGCAGTACTTC. Encoded protein: CSVGLKSEQYF.

This clonotype was counted at least ten times. This sequence joins TRBV7-2 and TRBJ2-3; 7 bases fit TRBD2. CDR1 is SGHTA, CDR2 FQGNSA, per germline. The ends lost 1 base at V and 2 bases at J; junction bases unmatched: 21. The CDR3 is 21 amino acids. CDR3 loop: CASSLERWRERRVVDTDTQYF. DNA for the CDR3: TGTGCCAGCAGCTTAGAGAGGTGGCGGGAGAGGAGAGTGGTGGACACAGATACGCAGTATTTT.

The chain joins TRBV19 to TRBJ2-7; TRBD2 is a possible D gene (5 bases). CDR3 length equals 14 residues. With 4 bases removed from V and 0 bases from J, the gap between germline ends came to 10 bases. Germline lookup yields CDR1 LNHDA and CDR2 SQIVND (reference sequence). The CDR3, as DNA: TGTGCCAGTAGTACCCCCGGGAACTCCTACGAGCAGTACTTC. The encoded protein is CASSTPGNSYEQYF.

CDR3 DNA: TGCGCCAGCAGCTTGGAGGACAGGGGGCTTGGGGAGACCAAAAACATTCAGTACTTC. Translating gives CASSLEDRGLGETKNIQYF. The V and J genes are TRBV5-1 and TRBJ2-4, with TRBD1 matching 11 bases. The CDR3 sequence is 19 residues long. Germline values: CDR1 SGHRS, CDR2 YFSETQ. Trimming removed 0 bases from V and 2 bases from J; junction bases left unmatched: 10.

To note about this clonotype: One junction end does not reproduce the germline sequence, and a read error may be involved. This chain connects TRBV5-3 to TRBJ1-1; no reliable D call. TRBV5-3 is flagged as an ORF with uncertain function. CDR3 length: 13 residues. DNA of the CDR3: TGTGCCAGCAGCTTGGTTCCTGAGACTGAAGCTTTCTTT. The encoded protein is CASSLVPETEAFF.

The chain is built from TRBV6-2 or TRBV6-3 and TRBJ1-1, with 7 nucleotides matching TRBD1. V was clipped by 5 bases and J by 1 base; unmatched bases: 4. The CDR3 is 14 residues long. CDR1 and CDR2 from the germline V gene are MNHEY and SVGEGT. For the CDR3, the DNA is TGTGCCAGCAGTGAAGACAGGGCGAACACTGAAGCTTTCTTT. Amino acid sequence: CASSEDRANTEAFF.

The rearrangement joins TRBV6-6 to TRBJ1-5; the D gene is possibly TRBD1 (5 bases). CDR1 is MNHNY, CDR2 SVGAGI, per germline (reference sequence). The CDR3 has 14 residues. With 3 bases removed from V and 0 bases from J, the gap between germline ends came to 6 bases. The CDR3 region has the DNA TGTGCCAGCAGTTATGGGACTAGCAATCAGCCCCAGCATTTT. It translates to CASSYGTSNQPQHF.

The sample holds many counts of this clonotype. This chain links TRBV7-2 with TRBJ2-1; 9 bases match TRBD2. The ends lost 3 bases at V and 1 base at J; junction bases unmatched: 4. The germline CDR1 and CDR2 sequences are SGHTA and FQGNSA. This CDR3 contains 16 residues. This CDR3 is CASSFGLAGSYNEQFF. CDR3 nucleotides: TGTGCCAGCAGCTTTGGGCTAGCGGGGTCCTACAATGAGCAGTTCTTC.

The table lists this clonotype with a few counts. The rearrangement joins TRBV28 to TRBJ2-1; the match to TRBD1 covers 10 bases. Per the germline V gene, CDR1 is MDHEN and CDR2 is SYDVKM. The junction had 6 bases not matched to a gene; V was cut back by 7 bases and J by 6 bases. The CDR3 is made up of 14 amino acids. CDR3 sequence reads: CASIFGDRGNEQFF. The CDR3, as DNA: TGTGCCAGCATTTTCGGGGACAGGGGCAATGAGCAGTTCTTC.

This rearrangement joins TRBV20-1 to TRBJ2-7; TRBD2 might be the D (5 bases). The CDR3 spans 13 residues. The V gene lost 0 bases and the J gene lost 0 bases, with 6 bases spanning the gap. Germline V CDR1 and CDR2: DFQATT, SNEGSKA (reference sequence). The CDR3 bases are TGCAGTGCTAGAGATCTAGCCTCCTACGAGCAGTACTTC. It yields the protein CSARDLASYEQYF.

In DNA, the CDR3 is TGTGCCAGCAACTTCGGGACAGGAGGGTATGGCTACACCTTC. It yields the protein CASNFGTGGYGYTF. The chain recombines TRBV6-2 or TRBV6-3 with TRBJ1-2; 8 positions agree with TRBD1. V lost 7 bases, J lost 5 bases, and 9 bases stayed unmatched. CDR3 length: 14 residues. Germline lookup yields CDR1 MNHEY and CDR2 SVGEGT.

The chain is built from TRBV29-1 and TRBJ2-2, with no clear D. Germline V gives CDR1 SQVTM, CDR2 ANQGSEA. Trimming cost V 1 base and J 4 bases, with 7 bases left between them. The CDR3 runs 13 residues. The CDR3 sequence is CSVEAFGTGELFF. Written as DNA, the CDR3 is TGCAGCGTTGAAGCCTTCGGCACCGGGGAGCTGTTTTTT.

The chain employs TRBV5-8 and TRBJ2-3; TRBD2 matches 14 bases. Per the germline V gene, CDR1 is SGHTS and CDR2 is YDEGEE. The V gene end was trimmed by 4 bases and the J gene end by 7 bases; junction bases not matched to a gene: 5. The CDR3 spans 15 residues. CDR3 region: CASSPGLAGAHTQYF. CDR3 in DNA: TGTGCCAGCAGCCCGGGACTAGCGGGAGCCCATACGCAGTATTTT.

Comment on this clonotype: One base away lies a much larger clone, so this may be a sequencing read error. The J gene is TRBJ2-7, the V gene TRBV7-4; 9 nucleotides align to TRBD2. The CDR3 is 20 amino acids. Trimming cost V 1 base and J 4 bases; bases outside gene matches: 20. Germline V gene lookup returns CDR1 SGHVT and CDR2 SQSDAQ. This CDR3 is CASSLEVCSSGSLQPYEQYF. The DNA for the CDR3 is TGTGCCAGCAGCTTAGAGGTTTGCAGTAGCGGGAGTTTGCAACCATACGAGCAGTACTTC.

This clonotype occurred a few times. The V and J genes are TRBV7-2 and TRBJ2-3, with D possibly TRBD1 on 8 matching bases. Germline V gives CDR1 SGHTA, CDR2 FQGNSA. V was pared by 7 bases and J by 5 bases, with 16 bases between. This CDR3 region has 14 residues. CDR3 in amino acids: CASTLTGGVDTQYF. CDR3 bases: TGTGCCAGCACCCTAACAGGGGGGGTAGATACGCAGTATTTT.